This note documents a single TCR beta chain sequence. The clone's antigen remains unknown. No much larger clone is present one base from it, and per-base qualities are unavailable. The trial excluded patients who had a history of autoimmune disease or were on systemic immunosuppression. Peripheral blood for TCR sequencing was collected from all dose cohorts at baseline, on cycle 4 day 1, and on cycle 7 day 1. The samples were taken from a phase I, first-in-human, multicenter, open-label dose-escalation trial of ivuxolimab. The trial enrolled adults with locally advanced or metastatic head and neck squamous cell, hepatocellular, melanoma or renal cell carcinoma. CD4+ and CD8+ T cells were sorted separately from peripheral blood before TCR sequencing. This sample is part of a study of OX40 agonist ivuxolimab in advanced cancers. A note on the overall study: Ivuxolimab, which targeted the costimulatory receptor OX40 (CD134), was an agonistic, fully human IgG2 monoclonal antibody. Prior anti-PD-1, anti-PD-L1 or anti-CTLA-4 therapy was permitted, and checkpoint inhibitors had been received by approximately 39% of dose-escalation patients. In the dose-escalation cohort, more than 75% of patients were male, and the mean age was approximately 60 years, with a range of 23 to 79. Among the approximately 50 dose-escalation patients, some 20 had hepatocellular carcinoma, around 15 melanoma, 9 renal cell carcinoma and 9 head and neck cancer. Partial responses were achieved by three dose-escalation patients, of whom one had hepatocellular carcinoma and two had cutaneous melanoma. Intravenous ivuxolimab was administered to patients every 2 weeks at six dose levels: 0.01, 0.1, 0.3, 1.5, 3 and 10 mg/kg. Peripheral TCRbeta sequencing was intended to test whether TCR sequence diversity was altered and clonal T-cell expansion was caused by ivuxolimab. The paper reports the monotherapy dose-escalation portion (N of about 47 patients) of the phase I ivuxolimab trial. Broader findings and caveats from the paper: Antigen specificity was not determined for the clonally expanded peripheral T cells. Low levels of normalized T-cell clonal expansion were also seen in some patients who did not respond. After ivuxolimab, CD8+ T cells had more expanded clones than CD4+ T cells on average. In partial responders in the 0.1-3.0 mg/kg groups, normalized peripheral clonal expansion was found to be among the lowest, especially among CD8+ T cells. At doses of 0.1 to 3.0 mg/kg, clonal expansion of both CD4+ and CD8+ T cells in blood was seen between baseline and week 6.

Its CDR3 holds 14 amino acids, cysteine through phenylalanine. CDR3 DNA is the only sequence kept; it has 42 bases, read in frame from the first base. The CDR1 and CDR2 encoded by the germline V gene are SGHTA and FQGNSA. At the junction V is shortened by 5 bases and J by 13 bases; bases outside the gene matches: 7. Genomic DNA was extracted from sorted cells for sequencing of the TCRbeta CDR3 region. The immunoSEQ Assay was used for sequencing of TCRbeta CDR3 regions. TCRdb re-hosts the immuneACCESS table, in-frame sequences only. Its copies lack some clones; in the studies checked, an unresolved V gene accounts for under half of them, and the cause for the rest is not known. Recorded for this sample are 65,000 to 75,000 clones; approximately 85% of them occurred a single time. Approximately 2% of the sample comes from the top ten.

The sequenced sample was CD4+ or CD8+ T cells sorted from blood, obtained in a trial of the OX40 agonist ivuxolimab. The TCR sequence derives from an adult with an advanced solid tumor such as melanoma, head and neck, liver or kidney cancer. The V gene is TRBV7-2 and the J gene is TRBJ2-3, with 15 bases matching TRBD2. The CDR3 region reads CASSPRTSGGAEYF. The DNA sequence is TGTGCCAGCAGCCCGCGGACTAGCGGGGGGGCCGAGTATTTT.